One sample yielded the 12 T cell receptor beta chains listed below, sequenced in a study of vaccination effects on CD4 cells after COVID-19. Their specific antigens are unknown. Using immunoSEQ multiplex PCR, the repertoire was profiled, and TCRdb retains in-frame clones only, with some absent. The sample lists 25,000 to 30,000 clones, roughly 70% occurring once. Expansion of antigen-specific CD4+ T cells with viral peptide pools was carried out by the ViraFEST assay before sequencing. Isolation of CD4+ T cells took place after about nine days of culture. No vaccinee had earlier SARS-CoV-2 infection, and nucleocapsid antibodies were negative. This specimen was CD4+ T cells from PBMCs cultured with HCoV-NL63 spike peptides, taken before COVID-19 vaccination. The receptors were sampled from a human donor who received a COVID-19 vaccine.

V is TRBV7-8 and J is TRBJ1-2; D is ambiguous. V lost 1 base and J 4 bases, leaving 7 bases between the germline ends. The CDR3 is 13 amino acids. Germline V lookup: CDR1 SGHVS, CDR2 FQNEAQ. The DNA for the CDR3 is TGTGCCAGCAGCTTAGGGTCCCTCTATGGCTACACCTTC. Translation: CASSLGSLYGYTF.

This chain joins TRBV15 and TRBJ1-1, with 7 bases that match TRBD1. The germline CDR1 and CDR2 sequences are LNHNV and YYDKDF (reference sequence). V was pared by 2 bases and J by 1 base, with 7 bases of the junction left unmatched. CDR3 size: 16 residues. The CDR3 loop reads CATSRSQGRKNTEAFF. The CDR3 nucleotides read TGTGCCACCAGCAGATCACAGGGGAGGAAGAACACTGAAGCTTTCTTT.

This sequence joins TRBV15 and TRBJ2-5; D not certain. V was trimmed by 0 bases and J by 7 bases, leaving 9 bases between them. Germline V gene sequence: CDR1 LNHNV, CDR2 YYDKDF (reference sequence). CDR3 length equals 13 residues. Written as DNA, the CDR3 is TGTGCCACCAGCAGAGATCTAGTCCGGACCCAGTACTTC. This gives the protein CATSRDLVRTQYF.

The rearrangement links TRBV27 to TRBJ2-1; D remains ambiguous. The V and J ends lost 2 bases and 7 bases respectively, with 6 bases between them. This CDR3 comprises 12 residues. Per the germline V gene, CDR1 is MNHEY and CDR2 is SMNVEV (reference sequence). This CDR3 is CASSLKGNEQFF. The CDR3 DNA sequence: TGTGCCAGCAGTTTAAAAGGGAATGAGCAGTTCTTC.

The chain combines TRBV7-8 with TRBJ2-7; possibly TRBD1 or TRBD2 for D (5 bases each). The germline V gene encodes CDR1 SGHVS and CDR2 FQNEAQ. V was cut by 1 base and J by 0 bases, with 7 bases left in between. The CDR3 has 14 amino acids. In DNA, the CDR3 is TGTGCCAGCAGCTTAGGGGGGATCTCCTACGAGCAGTACTTC. Translation: CASSLGGISYEQYF.

The chain is built from TRBV7-2 and TRBJ1-4; 9 nucleotides align to TRBD1. This CDR3 has 15 amino acids. CDR1 is SGHTA and CDR2 is FQGNSA in the germline V gene. V dropped 5 bases and J dropped 8; count of bases not matched to a gene: 9. The DNA of the CDR3 is TGTGCCAGCAGCCAGACAGGGGGAGTTGGGGAAAAACTGTTTTTT. It specifies CASSQTGGVGEKLFF. The full variable domain, rest sourced from reference TRBV7-2 and TRBJ1-4, is GAGVSQSPSNKVTEKGKDVELRCDPISGHTALYWYRQSLGQGLEFLIYFQGNSAPDKSGLPSDRFSAERTGGSVSTLTIQRTQQEDSAVYLCASSQTGGVGEKLFFGSGTQLSVL.

This clone was detected a few times. V gene TRBV19 combines with J gene TRBJ1-5; 7 bases fit TRBD1. The CDR3 sequence is 14 residues long. V dropped 7 bases and J dropped 7; count of bases not matched to a gene: 10. CDR1 is LNHDA and CDR2 is SQIVND in the germline V gene (reference sequence). The CDR3: CASIRSGGVQPQHF. As DNA, the CDR3 is TGTGCCAGTATCCGGTCAGGGGGGGTCCAGCCCCAGCATTTT.

This chain connects TRBV5-1 to TRBJ1-2, with D perhaps TRBD1 (5 bases). This CDR3 is built from 12 residues. Trimming took 0 bases from V and 8 from J, leaving 8 bases between them. Germline assignment: CDR1 SGHRS and CDR2 YFSETQ. CDR3 loop: CASSLDRWGYTF. In nucleotides, the CDR3 is TGCGCCAGCAGCTTGGACAGGTGGGGCTACACCTTC.

This clone was recorded once. J is TRBJ1-2 and V is TRBV27, with 7 positions matching TRBD1. The CDR3 runs 13 residues. Looked up from germline, CDR1 is MNHEY and CDR2 is SMNVEV (reference sequence). J was trimmed by 5 bases and V by 2 bases; bases with no gene match: 2. The chain's CDR3 is CASSLKTGYGYTF. CDR3 bases: TGTGCCAGCAGTTTAAAGACAGGGTATGGCTACACCTTC.

This rearrangement joins TRBV5-4 to TRBJ2-3, with TRBD2 matching 8 bases. Germline CDR1 SGHNT, CDR2 YYREEE (reference sequence). The V gene end was trimmed by 4 bases and the J gene end by 4 bases; junction bases not matched to a gene: 8. This CDR3 is built from 15 residues. The CDR3 is CASSRAGEYSDTQYF. The CDR3 DNA reads as TGTGCCAGCAGCCGAGCGGGAGAGTACTCAGATACGCAGTATTTT.

V and J are TRBV5-6 and TRBJ2-1; D remains ambiguous. Germline values: CDR1 SGHDT, CDR2 YYEEEE. This CDR3 has 12 residues. Trimming shortened V by 1 base and J by 14 bases, and 13 bases separated the two germline ends. CDR3 DNA sequence: TGTGCCAGCAGCTTGAGCCAGGCCCGGGAGTTCTTC. The encoded protein is CASSLSQAREFF.

The chain is built from TRBV3-1 (or the pseudogene TRBV3-2) and TRBJ2-7, with 9 bases fitting TRBD2. CDR3 size: 16 residues. Trimming cost V 3 bases and J 4 bases; bases outside gene matches: 10. The germline V gene encodes CDR1 LGHDT and CDR2 YNNKEL (reference sequence). CDR3 sequence reads: CASSQYGLAKGYEQYF. CDR3 nucleotides: TGTGCCAGCAGCCAGTACGGACTAGCGAAGGGATACGAGCAGTACTTC.